These 26 T cell receptor beta chains were sequenced from one sample in a study of blood T cell repertoires in COVID-19. Repertoires were generated with immunoSEQ multiplex PCR, while TCRdb's copy carries only in-frame clones and drops some. Among about 400,000 clones listed, around 89% were seen once. Sequenced input: peripheral blood. The receptor source for this set is a man aged 35-49 years with acute or convalescent COVID-19.

CDR3 residues: CASSYGLAGGDTQYF. CDR3 DNA: TGTGCCAGCAGCTATGGACTAGCGGGGGGCGATACGCAGTATTTT. V and J are TRBV7-3 and TRBJ2-3; 14 nucleotides line up with TRBD2. V gave up 4 bases and J gave up 6 bases; unmatched junction bases: 3. Germline V CDR1 and CDR2: SGHTA, FQGTGA. The CDR3 extends over 15 amino acids.

The gene calls are TRBV3-1 (or the pseudogene TRBV3-2) and TRBJ1-1; TRBD1 matches 8 bases. From germline, CDR1 is LGHDT and CDR2 YNNKEL (reference sequence). There are 13 residues in the CDR3. The V gene end was trimmed by 2 bases and the J gene end by 6 bases; junction bases not matched to a gene: 2. CDR3 loop: CASSQSQGAEAFF. CDR3 in DNA: TGTGCCAGCAGCCAATCACAGGGGGCTGAAGCTTTCTTT.

The chain links TRBV5-6 to TRBJ2-7; 9 bases agree with TRBD2. From germline, CDR1 is SGHDT and CDR2 YYEEEE. J gave up 4 bases and V 5 bases, and 4 bases lay outside the gene matches. This CDR3 region has 13 residues. This CDR3 reads CASRPGLAYEQYF. In DNA form, the CDR3 reads TGTGCCAGCAGACCGGGACTAGCTTACGAGCAGTACTTC.

The genes are TRBV27 and TRBJ2-5; tentatively, D is TRBD2 (6 bases). Trimming cost V 5 bases and J 5 bases, with 18 bases left between them. Germline V gene sequence: CDR1 MNHEY, CDR2 SMNVEV (reference sequence). The CDR3 spans 15 residues. The CDR3 sequence is CASSSRGLPLETQYF. The CDR3 DNA reads TGTGCCAGCAGTAGCCGGGGACTCCCTTTGGAGACCCAGTACTTC.

The rearrangement uses TRBV28 and TRBJ2-3; 12 positions agree with TRBD1. CDR1 is MDHEN and CDR2 is SYDVKM in the germline V gene. CDR3 length: 16 amino acids. V was clipped by 4 bases and J by 0 bases; unmatched bases: 2. Written as DNA, the CDR3 is TGTGCCAGCAGTTCGGGACAGGGGGCCAGCACAGATACGCAGTATTTT. As protein: CASSSGQGASTDTQYF.

The chain employs TRBV19 and TRBJ1-2; 8 bases match TRBD1. CDR3 length equals 17 residues. Trimming cost V 4 bases and J 0 bases; bases outside gene matches: 10. CDR1 and CDR2 from the germline V gene are LNHDA and SQIVND (reference sequence). CDR3 bases: TGTGCCAGTAGTACCGGATCGGACAGGGCATCTAACTATGGCTACACCTTC. Translation: CASSTGSDRASNYGYTF.

The CDR3 DNA reads TGTGCCAGCATGCGGACAAAGACTAACTATGGCTACACCTTC. Protein product: CASMRTKTNYGYTF. V gene TRBV6-5 combines with J gene TRBJ1-2; tentatively, D is TRBD1 (5 bases). The V gene's germline CDR1 is MNHEY and CDR2 SVGAGI. V was clipped by 7 bases and J by 0 bases, with 12 bases between them. This CDR3 has 14 amino acids.

This chain links TRBV11-2 with TRBJ2-1; 13 bases agree with TRBD2. Germline V gives CDR1 SGHAT, CDR2 FQNNGV. This CDR3 has 17 residues. V dropped 2 bases and J dropped 8; count of bases not matched to a gene: 9. CDR3 coding DNA: TGTGCCAGCAGCTTACCCACCGGACTAGCGGGAGTATATGAGCAGTTCTTC. This codes for CASSLPTGLAGVYEQFF.

The chain combines TRBV6-6 with TRBJ1-2, with a weak D call TRBD1 (6 bases). CDR1 and CDR2 (germline): MNHNY, SVGAGI (reference sequence). V lost 4 bases, J lost 10 bases, and 16 bases lay in between. The CDR3 loop spans 13 amino acids. The CDR3 sequence is CASSFNQGRFYTF. As DNA, the CDR3 is TGTGCCAGCAGTTTCAATCAGGGGCGGTTCTACACCTTC.

This chain joins TRBV7-2 and TRBJ2-3; 7 nucleotides agree with TRBD2. CDR3 size: 16 residues. Trimming cost V 5 bases and J 3 bases; bases outside gene matches: 11. Germline values: CDR1 SGHTA, CDR2 FQGNSA. The CDR3 sequence: CASSRGGIGETDTQYF. The DNA of the CDR3 is TGTGCCAGCAGCCGGGGAGGGATAGGTGAGACAGATACGCAGTATTTT.

The chain combines TRBV11-1 with TRBJ2-7; D is perhaps TRBD2 (5 bases). Germline assignment: CDR1 SGHAT and CDR2 FQDESV (reference sequence). Trimming left V 1 base short and J 6 bases short, with 10 bases between. CDR3 length equals 13 residues. DNA for the CDR3: TGTGCCAGCAGCTTAGACCGGGATGCCGAGCAGTACTTC. This sequence encodes CASSLDRDAEQYF.

The chain uses TRBV30 and TRBJ1-2; D perhaps matches TRBD1 (6 bases). CDR3 length equals 13 residues. The V gene's germline CDR1 is GTSNPN and CDR2 SVGIG (reference sequence). V lost 0 bases, J lost 5 bases, and 10 bases lay in between. DNA for the CDR3: TGTGCCTGGAGTGTAGGACAGCTATATGGCTACACCTTC. It encodes CAWSVGQLYGYTF.

V and J are TRBV19 and TRBJ2-1; 7 nucleotides line up with TRBD1. The CDR3 spans 13 residues. The J segment lost 9 bases and the V segment lost 1 base, leaving 3 bases of the junction unmatched. Germline V lookup: CDR1 LNHDA, CDR2 SQIVND (reference sequence). DNA of the CDR3: TGTGCCAGTAGTATAGGACAGGGCGGTGAGCAGTTCTTC. Its protein is CASSIGQGGEQFF.

The chain links TRBV5-1 to TRBJ2-1, with TRBD2 matching over 9 bases. Germline V gene sequence: CDR1 SGHRS, CDR2 YFSETQ. V lost 0 bases, J lost 2 bases, and 9 bases stayed unmatched. There are 18 residues in the CDR3. CDR3 protein: CASSLAAGRGGPYNEQFF. The CDR3 DNA reads TGCGCCAGCAGCTTGGCGGCGGGGCGGGGGGGACCCTACAATGAGCAGTTCTTC.

In its sample, this clone was seen once. The chain links TRBV28 to TRBJ2-2, with 7 bases identical to TRBD1. This CDR3 contains 15 residues. The germline CDR1 and CDR2 sequences are MDHEN and SYDVKM. V was clipped by 2 bases and J by 3 bases; unmatched bases: 3. Here the CDR3 reads CASSLEGADTGELFF. CDR3 DNA sequence: TGTGCCAGCAGTTTAGAGGGGGCTGACACCGGGGAGCTGTTTTTT. The full variable domain, with the rest looked up from reference TRBV28 and TRBJ2-2, is DVKVTQSSRYLVKRTGEKVFLECVQDMDHENMFWYRQDPGLGLRLIYFSYDVKMKEKGDIPEGYSVSREKKERFSLILESASTNQTSMYLCASSLEGADTGELFFGEGSRLTVL.

This chain connects TRBV2 to TRBJ2-5; TRBD2 matches at 8 bases. The CDR3 covers 17 residues. Germline V gene data show CDR1 as SNHLY and CDR2 as FYNNEI. With 7 bases clipped from V and 5 bases from J, the junction kept 18 bases outside the gene matches. The chain's CDR3 is CASNGNGVREGPETQYF. The CDR3, as DNA: TGTGCCAGCAACGGGAATGGTGTACGGGAGGGCCCGGAGACCCAGTACTTC.

The V call is TRBV21-1, the J call TRBJ1-3; TRBD1 is taken as the D call from the table, unchecked against the DNA. TRBV21-1 is a pseudogene. This CDR3 contains 15 residues. In DNA form, the CDR3 reads TGTGCCAGCGGGGGACAGGGTGACTCTGGAAACACCATATATTTT. Translated: CASGGQGDSGNTIYF.

This clone occurred a few times. The chain couples TRBV28 to TRBJ2-1; 9 nucleotides match TRBD2. The CDR3 contains 17 residues. V gave up 6 bases and J gave up 2 bases; unmatched junction bases: 11. The V gene's germline CDR1 is MDHEN and CDR2 SYDVKM. CDR3 bases: TGTGCCAGCAGAGACGTAGCGGGGGAAGGCCCCTACAATGAGCAGTTCTTC. Translated, it gives CASRDVAGEGPYNEQFF.

The J gene is TRBJ1-2, the V gene TRBV27; 10 bases line up with TRBD1. The CDR3 spans 15 residues. Germline V CDR1 and CDR2: MNHEY, SMNVEV (reference sequence). V lost 5 bases, J lost 6 bases, and 9 bases stayed unmatched. The CDR3 DNA is TGTGCCAGCAGTCCATACCCTGGGACAGGGGATGGCTACACCTTC. This encodes CASSPYPGTGDGYTF.

This chain links TRBV5-1 with TRBJ2-3; 9 bases match TRBD2. Germline V gene data show CDR1 as SGHRS and CDR2 as YFSETQ. Unmatched junction bases numbered 5, after V lost 1 base and J lost 2 bases. The CDR3 has 16 amino acids. CDR3 sequence: CASSLFSSGNTDTQYF. CDR3 in DNA: TGCGCCAGCAGCTTGTTTTCTAGCGGGAACACAGATACGCAGTATTTT.

This clone occurred a few times. This chain uses TRBV2 with TRBJ1-6; D gene ambiguous. This CDR3 region has 15 residues. Germline V gives CDR1 SNHLY, CDR2 FYNNEI. Trimming took off 8 bases at V and 0 bases at J, with 11 bases between the two ends. DNA for the CDR3: TGTGCCAGCCAAACACCGAACTCCTATAATTCACCCCTCCACTTT. Its protein is CASQTPNSYNSPLHF.

This rearrangement joins TRBV5-6 to TRBJ2-5; possibly TRBD2 for D (7 bases). Trimming removed 0 bases from V and 4 bases from J, with 13 bases in between. CDR1 and CDR2 (germline): SGHDT, YYEEEE. This CDR3 is 15 amino acids long. The CDR3 here is CASSLEGGAVETQYF. For the CDR3, the DNA is TGTGCCAGCAGCTTGGAGGGGGGGGCCGTAGAGACCCAGTACTTC.

The chain uses TRBV3-1 (or the pseudogene TRBV3-2) and TRBJ2-5; D remains unclear. The closer fit of TRBJ2-7 to the DNA end suggests the J call may be wrong. The V gene's germline CDR1 is LGHDT and CDR2 YNNKEL (reference sequence). This CDR3 is 15 amino acids long. This CDR3 reads CASSQMPAISYEQYF. The CDR3 DNA sequence: TGTGCCAGCAGCCAAATGCCAGCGATCTCCTACGAGCAGTACTTC.

The chain is built from TRBV7-6 and TRBJ2-7; 7 bases are shared with TRBD1. The V and J ends lost 0 bases and 5 bases, in that order; junction bases with no gene match: 7. The germline CDR1 and CDR2 sequences are SGHVS and FNYEAQ. The CDR3 runs to 15 residues. The CDR3 spells CASSLAEGGGNEQYF. The CDR3 DNA reads TGTGCCAGCAGCTTAGCGGAAGGGGGCGGAAACGAGCAGTACTTC.

The J gene is TRBJ1-5, the V gene TRBV5-5, with 10 bases aligning to TRBD1. V was clipped by 3 bases and J by 2 bases; unmatched bases: 8. The CDR3 has 17 residues. Germline V gene lookup returns CDR1 SGHKS and CDR2 YYEKEE (reference sequence). The DNA of the CDR3 is TGTGCCAGCAGCTCTTTGACAGGGGGCTATGGCAATCAGCCCCAGCATTTT. Its protein product is CASSSLTGGYGNQPQHF.

The J gene is TRBJ1-4, the V gene TRBV5-6, with D maybe TRBD1 (5 bases). CDR1 SGHDT and CDR2 YYEEEE come from the germline V gene. Trimming removed 5 bases at V and 7 bases at J, with 12 bases between. CDR3 length: 13 amino acids. CDR3: CASSQGRGEKLFF. CDR3 DNA: TGTGCCAGCAGTCAGGGAAGAGGTGAAAAACTGTTTTTT.